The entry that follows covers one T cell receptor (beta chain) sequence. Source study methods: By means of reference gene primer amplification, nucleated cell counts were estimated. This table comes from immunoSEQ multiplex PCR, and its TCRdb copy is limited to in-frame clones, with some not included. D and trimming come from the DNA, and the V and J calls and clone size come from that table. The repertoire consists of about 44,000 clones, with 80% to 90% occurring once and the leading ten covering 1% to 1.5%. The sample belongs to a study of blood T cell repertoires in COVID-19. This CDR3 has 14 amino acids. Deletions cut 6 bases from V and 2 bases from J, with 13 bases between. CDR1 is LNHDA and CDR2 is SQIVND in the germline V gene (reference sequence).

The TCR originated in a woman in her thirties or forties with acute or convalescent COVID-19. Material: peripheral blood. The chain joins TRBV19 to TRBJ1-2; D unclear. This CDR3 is CASSRLGGNYGYTF. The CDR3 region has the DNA TGTGCCAGTAGCCGCCTAGGTGGGAACTATGGCTACACCTTC. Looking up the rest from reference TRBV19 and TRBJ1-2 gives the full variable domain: DGGITQSPKYLFRKEGQNVTLSCEQNLNHDAMYWYRQDPGQGLRLIYYSQIVNDFQKGDIAEGYSVSREKKESFPLTVTSAQKNPTAFYLCASSRLGGNYGYTFGSGTRLTVV.